These 28 T cell receptor beta chains originate from one sample sequenced in a study of blood T cell repertoires in COVID-19. The repertoire was sequenced with immunoSEQ multiplex PCR; TCRdb's copy has only in-frame clones and lacks some. The sample lists hundreds of thousands of clones, approximately 86% occurring once. The specimen sequenced was PBMCs or T cells enriched from blood (not recorded which). The receptors were gathered from a woman younger than 45 who had been exposed to COVID-19.

Worth noting for this clone: This sample includes further DNA sequences coding for the same CDR3. V usage is TRBV18 and J usage is TRBJ1-5; D is ambiguous. The CDR3 is 13 residues long. Trimming left V 1 base short and J 5 bases short, with 6 bases between. Germline lookup yields CDR1 KGHSH and CDR2 LQKENI. The CDR3 spells CASSPLGDQPQHF. In DNA, the CDR3 is TGTGCCAGCTCACCACTCGGGGATCAGCCCCAGCATTTT.

V gene TRBV5-1 combines with J gene TRBJ2-3; D remains unclear. There are 13 residues in the CDR3. V shed 4 bases and J shed 5 bases, with 11 bases lying between them. CDR1 and CDR2 from the germline V gene are SGHRS and YFSETQ. The CDR3 DNA follows: TGCGCCAGCAGCCCCGGTGTCGGAGATACGCAGTATTTT. Its translation is CASSPGVGDTQYF.

This chain joins TRBV12-3 or TRBV12-4 and TRBJ1-6, with D unclear. Trimming cost V 5 bases and J 10 bases, with 12 bases left between them. The CDR3 is 13 residues long. The CDR3 region has the DNA TGTGCCAGCAGTCCTAGAGGAGGATCACCCCTCCACTTT. Translation gives CASSPRGGSPLHF.

The chain combines TRBV3-1 (or the pseudogene TRBV3-2) with TRBJ1-2; D might be TRBD1 (5 bases). Germline values: CDR1 LGHDT, CDR2 YNNKEL (reference sequence). Trimming cost V 0 bases and J 6 bases, with 8 bases left between them. The CDR3 is made up of 13 amino acids. The CDR3 bases are TGTGCCAGCAGCCAAGATAAGGGGAATGGCTACACCTTC. Translated: CASSQDKGNGYTF.

J is TRBJ1-5 and V is TRBV2; 7 nucleotides align to TRBD1. There are 14 residues in the CDR3. V was pared by 3 bases and J by 9 bases, with 8 bases of the junction left unmatched. Germline V gives CDR1 SNHLY, CDR2 FYNNEI. The CDR3 sequence: CASSERDRHRPQHF. CDR3 DNA: TGTGCCAGCAGTGAGAGGGACAGACACCGGCCCCAGCATTTT.

The chain joins TRBV10-3 to TRBJ1-2, with D maybe TRBD1 (5 bases). Germline V gene data show CDR1 as ENHRY and CDR2 as SYGVKD. The V gene lost 0 bases and the J gene lost 2 bases, with 16 bases spanning the gap. The CDR3 is 17 residues long. DNA for the CDR3: TGTGCCATCAGTGAGTCGACTCGGGGGGTGAGCAACTATGGCTACACCTTC. Its translation: CAISESTRGVSNYGYTF.

This sequence joins TRBV29-1 and TRBJ1-2; 8 bases are a match to TRBD1. The CDR3 is 14 amino acids. The V segment lost 5 bases and the J segment 4 bases; nucleotides outside the gene matches: 9. Germline assignment: CDR1 SQVTM and CDR2 ANQGSEA. The CDR3 loop is CSVSPGQDFYGYTF. CDR3 nucleotide sequence: TGCAGCGTTTCGCCGGGACAGGATTTCTATGGCTACACCTTC.

The J gene is TRBJ2-3, the V gene TRBV24-1; 11 positions match TRBD2. The CDR3 runs 18 residues. Trimming removed 4 bases from V and 4 bases from J; junction bases left unmatched: 12. Germline lookup yields CDR1 KGHDR and CDR2 SFDVKD. The CDR3 here is CATSEAAASGGQPDTQYF. The CDR3, as DNA: TGTGCCACCAGTGAGGCTGCTGCTAGCGGGGGGCAGCCAGATACGCAGTATTTT.

This sequence joins TRBV19 and TRBJ2-3; D is unclear. Germline lookup yields CDR1 LNHDA and CDR2 SQIVND (reference sequence). With 4 bases removed from V and 7 bases from J, the gap between germline ends came to 15 bases. The CDR3 is 14 amino acids. The CDR3 region is CASSTGGGYNTQYF. In DNA, the CDR3 is TGTGCCAGTAGTACTGGCGGCGGATACAATACGCAGTATTTT.

The chain combines TRBV7-8 with TRBJ2-1, with D maybe TRBD1 (6 bases). The germline CDR1 and CDR2 sequences are SGHVS and FQNEAQ. Trimming cost V 8 bases and J 2 bases, with 16 bases left between them. The CDR3 spans 15 residues. The CDR3 DNA reads as TGTGCCAGCGGAATTAAGGACAGAACCTACAATGAGCAGTTCTTC. Amino acids: CASGIKDRTYNEQFF.

The chain joins TRBV5-1 to TRBJ2-7, with 7 bases aligning to TRBD2. Germline trimming cut 4 bases from V and 6 bases from J; bases unmatched to any gene: 16. The length of the CDR3 is 16 residues. Germline V gene lookup returns CDR1 SGHRS and CDR2 YFSETQ. This CDR3 is CASSPKTVPGGGEQYF. The CDR3 DNA sequence: TGCGCCAGCAGCCCAAAGACGGTCCCGGGCGGGGGCGAGCAGTACTTC.

The J gene is TRBJ2-1, the V gene TRBV28; D is perhaps TRBD2 (5 bases). The CDR3 extends over 13 amino acids. V was pared by 8 bases and J by 6 bases, with 14 bases between. In germline, CDR1 is MDHEN, CDR2 SYDVKM. DNA for the CDR3: TGTGCCAGCTCGGGGATTAGAATCAATGAGCAGTTCTTC. This translates into CASSGIRINEQFF.

This clone is a singleton in its sample. The genes are TRBV19 and TRBJ2-3; 11 nucleotides line up with TRBD2. The CDR3 runs to 17 residues. Germline values: CDR1 LNHDA, CDR2 SQIVND (reference sequence). The J segment lost 1 base and the V segment lost 3 bases, leaving 6 bases of the junction unmatched. CDR3 amino acids: CASSIETSGVGTDTQYF. For the CDR3, the DNA is TGTGCCAGTAGTATCGAGACTAGCGGGGTTGGCACAGATACGCAGTATTTT.

J is TRBJ1-2 and V is TRBV2, with 7 nucleotides matching TRBD1. The germline CDR1 and CDR2 sequences are SNHLY and FYNNEI. The CDR3 runs 13 residues. The J segment lost 5 bases and the V segment lost 6 bases, leaving 6 bases of the junction unmatched. The chain's CDR3 is CASRGQITYGYTF. CDR3 in DNA: TGTGCCAGCAGGGGACAGATTACTTATGGCTACACCTTC. Full variable domain (outside the CDR3, taken from reference TRBV2 and TRBJ1-2): EPEVTQTPSHQVTQMGQEVILRCVPISNHLYFYWYRQILGQKVEFLVSFYNNEISEKSEIFDDQFSVERPDGSNFTLKIRSTKLEDSAMYFCASRGQITYGYTFGSGTRLTVV.

The genes are TRBV6-5 and TRBJ2-7, with 9 positions matching TRBD1. J was trimmed by 2 bases and V by 5 bases; bases with no gene match: 7. Germline V lookup: CDR1 MNHEY, CDR2 SVGAGI. This CDR3 has 15 residues. CDR3 in DNA: TGTGCCAGCAGTACAACCGGGACAGGGACCTACGAGCAGTACTTC. It yields the protein CASSTTGTGTYEQYF.

This clone has a single count. The J gene is TRBJ2-2, the V gene TRBV11-3, with 7 positions matching TRBD2. Looked up from germline, CDR1 is SGHNT and CDR2 is YENEEA. V was pared by 0 bases and J by 0 bases, with 4 bases of the junction left unmatched. There are 17 residues in the CDR3. Here the CDR3 reads CASSLEGGDSNTGELFF. The CDR3 DNA follows: TGTGCCAGCAGCTTAGAGGGAGGGGACTCGAACACCGGGGAGCTGTTTTTT.

V is TRBV5-1 and J is TRBJ1-2; TRBD1 agrees at 7 bases. Germline loops: CDR1 SGHRS, CDR2 YFSETQ. This CDR3 has 16 residues. The V gene end was trimmed by 0 bases and the J gene end by 5 bases; junction bases not matched to a gene: 10. The DNA for the CDR3 is TGCGCCAGCAGCTTGGTGGAGACAGGGAGCCTTTATGGCTACACCTTC. Protein: CASSLVETGSLYGYTF. Full variable domain (missing parts from reference TRBV5-1 and TRBJ1-2): KAGVTQTPRYLIKTRGQQVTLSCSPISGHRSVSWYQQTPGQGLQFLFEYFSETQRNKGNFPGRFSGRQFSNSRSEMNVSTLELGDSALYLCASSLVETGSLYGYTFGSGTRLTVV.

This clone was detected only once. This sequence joins TRBV19 and TRBJ1-2; D unclear. Germline V gene data show CDR1 as LNHDA and CDR2 as SQIVND (reference sequence). This CDR3 has 13 amino acids. The V end lost 1 base, the J end lost 4 bases, and 7 bases lay between the germline ends. This CDR3 reads CASSIGQVYGYTF. The CDR3 DNA follows: TGTGCCAGTAGTATAGGCCAGGTCTATGGCTACACCTTC.

The chain employs TRBV27 and TRBJ1-6; D gene uncertain. Per the germline V gene, CDR1 is MNHEY and CDR2 is SMNVEV (reference sequence). The CDR3 sequence is 21 residues long. CDR3 DNA sequence: TGTGCTCGTGATTATAAGAGGCCCCCAAACTCCCCGAGCTCCTATAATTCACCCCTCCACTTT. Translated: CARDYKRPPNSPSSYNSPLHF.

The V call is TRBV21-1, the J call TRBJ1-2; the table calls TRBD1, which could not be checked here. TRBV21-1 is deemed a pseudogene. The length of the CDR3 is 19 residues. CDR3 in amino acids: CASSKRWWDRVHTNYGYTF. CDR3 DNA sequence: TGTGCCAGCAGCAAACGGTGGTGGGACAGGGTGCACACTAACTATGGCTACACCTTC.

The chain is built from TRBV7-8 and TRBJ1-2, with D unclear. V was cut by 1 base and J by 5 bases, with 14 bases left in between. The germline V gene has CDR1 SGHVS and CDR2 FQNEAQ. This CDR3 contains 15 residues. Here the CDR3 reads CASSLEYGFAYGYTF. The CDR3 DNA is TGTGCCAGCAGCTTAGAATACGGGTTTGCGTATGGCTACACCTTC.

The CDR3 loop is CASSFRGNWGGEQFF. The CDR3 DNA reads as TGTGCCAGCAGTTTCCGCGGGAATTGGGGGGGGGAGCAGTTCTTC. The rearrangement joins TRBV27 to TRBJ2-1; 7 positions agree with TRBD2. Looked up from germline, CDR1 is MNHEY and CDR2 is SMNVEV (reference sequence). J was trimmed by 10 bases and V by 3 bases; bases with no gene match: 12. The CDR3 length is 15 residues.

The chain has TRBV3-1 (or the pseudogene TRBV3-2) and TRBJ1-2; possibly TRBD1 for D (5 bases). The CDR3 has 15 amino acids. The germline V gene encodes CDR1 LGHDT and CDR2 YNNKEL (reference sequence). V was clipped by 0 bases and J by 3 bases, with 11 bases between them. The CDR3 DNA sequence: TGTGCCAGCAGCCAAGATGGCAGGGAGGACTATGGCTACACCTTC. Its protein product is CASSQDGREDYGYTF.

The genes are TRBV6-5 and TRBJ2-3, with D perhaps matching TRBD1 (6 bases). CDR1 is MNHEY and CDR2 is SVGAGI in the germline V gene. This CDR3 is 14 amino acids long. Between the trimmed V and J ends, which lost 6 bases and 2 bases, there was a span of 12 bases. In nucleotides, the CDR3 is TGTGCCAGCAGCTCGACAGGAAACACAGATACGCAGTATTTT. It is translated as CASSSTGNTDTQYF.

J is TRBJ1-5 and V is TRBV29-1; D not resolved. This CDR3 is built from 13 residues. CDR1 is SQVTM and CDR2 is ANQGSEA in the germline V gene. Trimming stripped 4 bases from V and 3 bases from J, with 10 bases between. Here the CDR3 reads CSVGAGINQPQHF. In DNA form, the CDR3 reads TGCAGCGTTGGGGCCGGCATCAATCAGCCCCAGCATTTT.

The chain links TRBV6-5 to TRBJ1-5; 7 nucleotides line up with TRBD1. Per the germline V gene, CDR1 is MNHEY and CDR2 is SVGAGI. The junction had 8 bases not matched to a gene; V was cut back by 6 bases and J by 3 bases. The CDR3 contains 15 residues. The CDR3 DNA sequence: TGTGCCAGCAGCAGAGACAGGGCGAACAATCAGCCCCAGCATTTT. Protein sequence: CASSRDRANNQPQHF.

For the CDR3, the DNA is TGTGCCAGCTCACCAACAATTCAGGGACTTAATGAAAAACTGTTTTTT. This sequence encodes CASSPTIQGLNEKLFF. V and J are TRBV18 and TRBJ1-4; possibly TRBD1 for D (5 bases). The CDR3 length is 16 residues. V was pared by 2 bases and J by 4 bases, with 14 bases between. Germline V gene lookup returns CDR1 KGHSH and CDR2 LQKENI.

This clone was picked up one time. The rearrangement links TRBV19 to TRBJ1-1; D might be TRBD1 (5 bases). This CDR3 is built from 15 residues. The germline gives CDR1 LNHDA, CDR2 SQIVND (reference sequence). V lost 5 bases, J lost 0 bases, and 13 bases lay in between. The CDR3 region has the DNA TGTGCCAGTAGTGGGGACGGGAGAATGAACACTGAAGCTTTCTTT. This translates into CASSGDGRMNTEAFF.